These 22 T cell receptor beta chains originate from one sample sequenced in a study of CXCR3-negative and CXCR3-positive naive CD8 T cells. Carrying UMI labels, the TRB cDNA libraries were prepared through 5' RACE. TCRdb reanalyzed the 5' RACE reads, giving one entry per CDR3 protein sequence and no DNA. The sample has 28,000 or so distinct CDR3 sequences; the top ten hold about 3%. Sequencing used naive CXCR3- CD8+ T cells from blood. Subset in this sample: CD45RO-CCR7+CD27+CD95- naive CD8+ T cells lacking CXCR3 (TNR3-). The receptor source for this set is a human donor in good health. Some clones in this sample may be carry-over from other donors' samples.

The V call is TRBV7-2, the J call TRBJ1-2; absent DNA, TCRdb's TRBD1 call cannot be checked. This CDR3 region has 15 residues. Per the germline V gene, CDR1 is SGHTA and CDR2 is FQGNSA. The CDR3 is CASSLGGAAPYGYTF.

This rearrangement joins TRBV7-9 to TRBJ1-6. The CDR3 loop spans 16 amino acids. CDR1 is SEHNR and CDR2 is FQNEAQ in the germline V gene (reference sequence). Here the CDR3 reads CASSNDPDTYNSPLHF.

This chain uses TRBV4-2 with TRBJ1-5; the D gene TCRdb calls, TRBD1, cannot be checked with no DNA. The germline gives CDR1 LGHNA, CDR2 YNFKEQ. CDR3 size: 17 residues. CDR3 sequence reads: CASSQVYPGNSNQPQHF.

Considering frequency, this clonotype is medium-sized. V and J are TRBV6-5 and TRBJ1-1. CDR3 length: 13 amino acids. Germline CDR1 reads MNHEY; CDR2 reads SVGAGI. The CDR3: CASSLGPNTEAFF.

The CDR3 protein is CSARLQGALRNEQYF. The chain couples TRBV20-1 to TRBJ2-7; TCRdb calls TRBD1, which cannot be checked without DNA. The CDR3 totals 15 residues. Germline V lookup: CDR1 DFQATT, CDR2 SNEGSKA (reference sequence).

The CDR3: CASSQVPGEGEQFF. This chain links TRBV4-1 with TRBJ2-1; TCRdb outputs TRBD1, but without DNA this stays unchecked. This CDR3 contains 14 residues. Germline CDR1 reads MGHRA; CDR2 reads YSYEKL.

The V gene is TRBV20-1, the J gene TRBJ2-7; TCRdb's assignment of TRBD1 cannot be checked, as there is no DNA. The germline V gene has CDR1 DFQATT and CDR2 SNEGSKA (reference sequence). This CDR3 spans 16 amino acids. CDR3 protein: CSARDTSGHNSYEQYF.

This chain joins TRBV15 and TRBJ1-1. Germline assignment: CDR1 LNHNV and CDR2 YYDKDF (reference sequence). The CDR3 consists of 22 residues. CDR3 loop: CATSRDGALPQGMEGMNTEAFF.

This sequence joins TRBV7-9 and TRBJ2-7; TCRdb lists TRBD1, though no DNA is available to test this call. CDR1 and CDR2 from the germline V gene are SEHNR and FQNEAQ (reference sequence). This CDR3 contains 13 residues. The CDR3 region is CASSPAGDYEQYF.

This chain links TRBV28 with TRBJ1-1; the TRBD1 assignment by TCRdb is unverifiable without DNA. Germline V gene lookup returns CDR1 MDHEN and CDR2 SYDVKM. The CDR3 is 15 residues long. This CDR3 is CASSFTGARRTEAFF.

This chain uses TRBV18 with TRBJ1-2. The CDR3 totals 15 residues. The germline CDR1 and CDR2 sequences are KGHSH and LQKENI. The CDR3 is CASSLPTSRREGYTF. Supplemented by reference TRBV18 and TRBJ1-2, the full variable domain reads NAGVMQNPRHLVRRRGQEARLRCSPMKGHSHVYWYRQLPEEGLKFMVYLQKENIIDESGMPKERFSAEFPKEGPSILRIQQVVRGDSAAYFCASSLPTSRREGYTFGSGTRLTVV.

The chain recombines TRBV7-8 with TRBJ1-1. Germline lookup yields CDR1 SGHVS and CDR2 FQNEAQ. The CDR3 sequence is 15 residues long. CDR3 in amino acids: CASSHPQWEDTEAFF.

V and J are TRBV7-9 and TRBJ2-4; the TRBD1 assignment by TCRdb is unverifiable without DNA. The CDR3 spans 20 residues. CDR1 is SEHNR, CDR2 FQNEAQ, per germline (reference sequence). This CDR3 is CASSVQPGSSTANAKNIQYF.

The chain joins TRBV6-6 to TRBJ1-3; TCRdb proposes TRBD1, but this gene call is untestable without DNA. CDR3 length: 16 residues. Germline V gene sequence: CDR1 MNHNY, CDR2 SVGAGI (reference sequence). This CDR3 is CASSGPGQSSGDTIYF.

J is TRBJ2-5 and V is TRBV14. Germline V gives CDR1 SGHDN, CDR2 FVKESK. The CDR3 spans 13 residues. CDR3 sequence reads: CASIEAAQETQYF.

According to its frequency, this clonotype is medium-sized. This chain links TRBV12-3 or TRBV12-4 with TRBJ1-2; the TCRdb D gene call, TRBD1, has no DNA to confirm it. CDR3 length: 13 residues. This CDR3 is CASSPGTAYGYTF.

The chain couples TRBV20-1 to TRBJ2-7; the TCRdb call, TRBD1, lacks DNA for checking. CDR1 and CDR2 (germline): DFQATT, SNEGSKA (reference sequence). This CDR3 contains 13 residues. CDR3 region: CSARDPVGGEQYF.

The chain joins TRBV7-9 to TRBJ1-1; the D call from TCRdb, TRBD1, cannot be confirmed without DNA. The CDR3 runs to 13 residues. Germline V gene sequence: CDR1 SEHNR, CDR2 FQNEAQ (reference sequence). This CDR3 is CASRSRDRGEAFF.

The gene calls are TRBV2 and TRBJ2-3. This CDR3 region has 14 residues. In germline, CDR1 is SNHLY, CDR2 FYNNEI. The CDR3 reads CASSWYPTTDTQYF.

This chain joins TRBV6-2 or TRBV6-3 and TRBJ2-3. The V gene's germline CDR1 is MNHEY and CDR2 SVGEGT. The CDR3 sequence is 14 residues long. The CDR3 sequence: CAGSYSTSTDTQYF.

The chain employs TRBV9 and TRBJ1-5; the TCRdb D gene call, TRBD1, has no DNA to confirm it. The CDR3 length is 15 residues. The germline V gene encodes CDR1 SGDLS and CDR2 YYNGEE. CDR3 loop: CASSVEAGANQPQHF.

The chain uses TRBV6-5 and TRBJ1-2; as DNA is missing, the TRBD1 call by TCRdb cannot be tested. In germline, CDR1 is MNHEY, CDR2 SVGAGI. This CDR3 has 15 residues. The CDR3 sequence: CASSYPTDRGYGYTF.